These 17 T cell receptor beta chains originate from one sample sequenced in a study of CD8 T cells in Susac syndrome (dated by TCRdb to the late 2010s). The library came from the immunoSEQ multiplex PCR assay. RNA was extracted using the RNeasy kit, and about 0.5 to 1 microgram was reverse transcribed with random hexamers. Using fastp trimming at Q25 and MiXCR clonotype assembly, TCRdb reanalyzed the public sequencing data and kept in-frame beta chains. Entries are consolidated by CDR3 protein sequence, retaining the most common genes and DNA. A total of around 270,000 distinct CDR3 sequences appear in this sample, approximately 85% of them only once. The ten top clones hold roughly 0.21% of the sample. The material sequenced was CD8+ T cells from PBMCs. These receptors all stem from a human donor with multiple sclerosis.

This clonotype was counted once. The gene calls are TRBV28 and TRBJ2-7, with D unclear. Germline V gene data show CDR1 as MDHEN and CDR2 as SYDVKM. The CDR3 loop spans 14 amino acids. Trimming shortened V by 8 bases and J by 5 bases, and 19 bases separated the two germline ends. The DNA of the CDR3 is TGTGCCAGCCGGCTTCGAGTGGGGTTGGACGAGCAGTACTTC. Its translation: CASRLRVGLDEQYF.

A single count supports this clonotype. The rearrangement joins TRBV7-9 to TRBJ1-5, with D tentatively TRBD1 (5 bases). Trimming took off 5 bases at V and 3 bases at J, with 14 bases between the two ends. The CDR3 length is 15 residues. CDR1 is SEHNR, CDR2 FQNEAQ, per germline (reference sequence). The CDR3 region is CASSLNDGTNQPQHF. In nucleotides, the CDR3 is TGTGCCAGCAGCCTAAACGACGGGACCAATCAGCCCCAGCATTTT. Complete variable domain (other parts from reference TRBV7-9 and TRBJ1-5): DTGVSQNPRHKITKRGQNVTFRCDPISEHNRLYWYRQTLGQGPEFLTYFQNEAQLEKSRLLSDRFSAERPKGSFSTLEIQRTEQGDSAMYLCASSLNDGTNQPQHFGDGTRLSIL.

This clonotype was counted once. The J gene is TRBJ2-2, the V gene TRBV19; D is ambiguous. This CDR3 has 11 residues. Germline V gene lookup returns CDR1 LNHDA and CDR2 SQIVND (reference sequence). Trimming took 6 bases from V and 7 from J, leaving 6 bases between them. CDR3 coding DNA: TGTGCCAGTAGATTCAGCGGGGAGCTGTTTTTT. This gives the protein CASRFSGELFF.

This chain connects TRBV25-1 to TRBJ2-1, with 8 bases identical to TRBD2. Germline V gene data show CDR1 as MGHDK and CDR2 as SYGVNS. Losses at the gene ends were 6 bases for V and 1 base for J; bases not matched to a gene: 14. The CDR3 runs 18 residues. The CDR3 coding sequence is TGTGCCAGCAGGGAGGGCCAGCGGGCTAGCGGGTCCTACAATGAGCAGTTCTTC. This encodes CASREGQRASGSYNEQFF.

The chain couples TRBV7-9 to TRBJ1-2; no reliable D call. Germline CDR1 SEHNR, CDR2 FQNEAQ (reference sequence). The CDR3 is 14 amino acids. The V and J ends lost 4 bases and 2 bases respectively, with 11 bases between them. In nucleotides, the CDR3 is TGTGCCAGCAGCTCGACACGGGAGAACTATGGCTACACCTTC. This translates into CASSSTRENYGYTF.

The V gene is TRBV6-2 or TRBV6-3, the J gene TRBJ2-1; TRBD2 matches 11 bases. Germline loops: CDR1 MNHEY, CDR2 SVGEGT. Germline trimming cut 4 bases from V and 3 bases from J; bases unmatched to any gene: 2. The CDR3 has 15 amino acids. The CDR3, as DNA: TGTGCCAGCAGTTCGACTAGCGGGATCTACAATGAGCAGTTCTTC. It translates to CASSSTSGIYNEQFF.

The CDR3 bases are TGTGCCAGCAGTTTAGGGGGCGTTGAGCAGTTCTTC. Its translation is CASSLGGVEQFF. V is TRBV27 and J is TRBJ2-1; tentative D call: TRBD1 (6 bases). V lost 2 bases, J lost 9 bases, and 8 bases lay in between. The CDR3 is 12 residues long. Germline V gene data show CDR1 as MNHEY and CDR2 as SMNVEV (reference sequence).

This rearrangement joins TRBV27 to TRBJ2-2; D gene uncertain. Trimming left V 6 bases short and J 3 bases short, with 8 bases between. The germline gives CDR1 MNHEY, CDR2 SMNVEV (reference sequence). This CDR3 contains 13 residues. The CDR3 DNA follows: TGTGCCAGCAGGGTGGGTTACACCGGGGAGCTGTTTTTT. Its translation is CASRVGYTGELFF.

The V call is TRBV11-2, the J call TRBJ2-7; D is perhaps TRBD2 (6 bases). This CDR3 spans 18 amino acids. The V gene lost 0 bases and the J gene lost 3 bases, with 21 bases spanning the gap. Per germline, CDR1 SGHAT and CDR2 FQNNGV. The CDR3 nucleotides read TGTGCCAGCAGCTTAGACTCCGTTATAGCGGAGGGGTTCTACGAGCAGTACTTC. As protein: CASSLDSVIAEGFYEQYF.

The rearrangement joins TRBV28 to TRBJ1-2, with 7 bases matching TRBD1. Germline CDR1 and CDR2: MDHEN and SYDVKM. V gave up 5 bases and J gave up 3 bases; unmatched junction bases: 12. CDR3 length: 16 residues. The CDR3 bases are TGTGCCAGCAGTCCTCAGGGGGGCGCCCCCCACTATGGCTACACCTTC. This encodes CASSPQGGAPHYGYTF.

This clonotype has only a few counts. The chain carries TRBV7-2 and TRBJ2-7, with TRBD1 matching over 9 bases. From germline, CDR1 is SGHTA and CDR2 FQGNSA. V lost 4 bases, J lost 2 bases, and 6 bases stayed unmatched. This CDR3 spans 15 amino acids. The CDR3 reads CASSYGTGSPYEQYF. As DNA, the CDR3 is TGTGCCAGCAGCTATGGGACAGGGTCCCCCTACGAGCAGTACTTC. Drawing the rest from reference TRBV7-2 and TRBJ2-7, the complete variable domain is GAGVSQSPSNKVTEKGKDVELRCDPISGHTALYWYRQSLGQGLEFLIYFQGNSAPDKSGLPSDRFSAERTGGSVSTLTIQRTQQEDSAVYLCASSYGTGSPYEQYFGPGTRLTVT.

Here the CDR3 reads CAWTAGLRGTEAFF. The DNA for the CDR3 is TGTGCCTGGACAGCCGGTCTACGGGGAACTGAAGCTTTCTTT. The V and J genes are TRBV30 and TRBJ1-1; the D is unclear. The CDR3 has 14 amino acids. V lost 4 bases and J 5 bases, leaving 17 bases between the germline ends. Germline V gene data show CDR1 as GTSNPN and CDR2 as SVGIG (reference sequence).

CDR3 loop: CASSPGQWEQFF. For the CDR3, the DNA is TGTGCCTCCTCCCCGGGACAATGGGAGCAGTTCTTC. This chain joins TRBV19 and TRBJ2-1; D is possibly TRBD1 (6 bases). The CDR3 spans 12 residues. V was clipped by 11 bases and J by 10 bases, with 18 bases between them. Germline V gene sequence: CDR1 LNHDA, CDR2 SQIVND (reference sequence).

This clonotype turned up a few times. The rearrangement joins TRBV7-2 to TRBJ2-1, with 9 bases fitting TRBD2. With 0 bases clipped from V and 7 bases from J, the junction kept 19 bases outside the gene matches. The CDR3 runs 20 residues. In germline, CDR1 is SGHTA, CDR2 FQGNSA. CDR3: CASSLAGRGRRSGRLNEQFF. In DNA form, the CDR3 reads TGTGCCAGCAGCTTAGCGGGTAGGGGGCGGCGAAGCGGGAGGTTGAATGAGCAGTTCTTC.

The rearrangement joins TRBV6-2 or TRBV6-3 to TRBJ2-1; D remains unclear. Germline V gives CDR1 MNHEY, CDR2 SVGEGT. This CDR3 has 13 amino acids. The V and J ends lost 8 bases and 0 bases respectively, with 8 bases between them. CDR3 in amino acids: CASGRSSYNEQFF. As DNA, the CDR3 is TGTGCCAGCGGCAGGAGCTCCTACAATGAGCAGTTCTTC.

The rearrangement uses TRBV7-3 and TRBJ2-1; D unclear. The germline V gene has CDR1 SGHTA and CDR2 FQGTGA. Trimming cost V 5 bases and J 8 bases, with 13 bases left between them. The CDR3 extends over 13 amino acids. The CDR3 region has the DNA TGTGCCAGCAGCGATCCAAATCGAGATGAGCAGTTCTTC. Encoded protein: CASSDPNRDEQFF.

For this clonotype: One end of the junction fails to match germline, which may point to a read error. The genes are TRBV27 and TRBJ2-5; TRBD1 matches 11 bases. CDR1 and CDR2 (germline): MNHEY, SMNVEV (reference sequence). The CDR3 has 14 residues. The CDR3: CASSVSGTGGTQYF. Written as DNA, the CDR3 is TGTGCCAGCAGTGTATCCGGGACAGGGGGGACCCAGTACTTC.